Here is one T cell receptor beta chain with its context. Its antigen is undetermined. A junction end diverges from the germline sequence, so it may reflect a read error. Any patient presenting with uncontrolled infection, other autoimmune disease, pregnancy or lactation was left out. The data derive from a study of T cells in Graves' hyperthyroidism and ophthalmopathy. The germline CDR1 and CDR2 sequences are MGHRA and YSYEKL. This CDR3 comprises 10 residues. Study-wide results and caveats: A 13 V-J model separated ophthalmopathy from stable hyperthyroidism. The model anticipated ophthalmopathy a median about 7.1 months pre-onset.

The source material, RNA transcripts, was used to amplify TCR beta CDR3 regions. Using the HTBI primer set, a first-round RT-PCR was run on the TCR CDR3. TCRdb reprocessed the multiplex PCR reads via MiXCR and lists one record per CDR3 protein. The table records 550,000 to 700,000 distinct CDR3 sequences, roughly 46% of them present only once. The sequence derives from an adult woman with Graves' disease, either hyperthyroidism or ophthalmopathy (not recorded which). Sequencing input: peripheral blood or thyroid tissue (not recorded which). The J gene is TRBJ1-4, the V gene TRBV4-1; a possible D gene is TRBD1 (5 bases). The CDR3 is CASSLSGGGF. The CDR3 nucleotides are TGCGCCAGCAGCCTTTCCGGCGGGGGGTTT.